This is a list of T cell receptor beta chains from one sample in a study of cytomegalovirus exposure and HLA in healthy donors. TCRdb's copy holds only in-frame clones and misses some; the assay was immunoSEQ multiplex PCR. The sample yields 150,000 to 200,000 clones, of which the top ten take up 0.74%. Sequencing was carried out using PBMCs. These receptors came from a boy younger than 18 in good health and CMV-seronegative. Each CDR3 is given with its conserved first and last residue. A D gene is named only where the DNA matches it firmly.

d_gene	len	v_gene	j_gene	CDR3aa	CDR3nt
TRBD1	15	TRBV5-4	TRBJ1-4	CASSSTGGKVEKLFF	TGTGCCAGCAGCTCGACAGGGGGAAAAGTTGAAAAACTGTTTTTT
-	17	TRBV4-1	TRBJ2-3	CASSQDQGGHGTDTQYF	TGCGCCAGCAGCCAAGATCAAGGAGGGCATGGCACAGATACGCAGTATTTT
-	14	TRBV6-5	TRBJ2-5	CASSYYQGQETQYF	TGTGCCAGCAGTTATTACCAGGGGCAAGAGACCCAGTACTTC
-	19	TRBV30	TRBJ1-4	CAWSRGAHAIGLTNEKLFF	TGTGCCTGGAGTCGTGGGGCACATGCCATTGGTCTAACTAATGAAAAACTGTTTTTT
TRBD1	15	TRBV5-1	TRBJ1-2	CASSLEGGSLGGYTF	TGCGCCAGCAGCTTGGAAGGGGGCTCCTTAGGTGGCTACACCTTC
-	14	TRBV6-6	TRBJ2-7	CASSHRGGSYEQYF	TGTGCCAGCAGTCACAGGGGAGGTTCCTACGAGCAGTACTTC
-	13	TRBV5-5	TRBJ1-1	CASSYSTNAEAFF	TGTGCCAGCAGCTATTCAACAAACGCTGAAGCTTTCTTT
-	16	TRBV5-1	TRBJ2-2	CASKAGAWRNTGELFF	TGCGCCAGCAAGGCGGGGGCTTGGAGGAACACCGGGGAGCTGTTTTTT
TRBD1	19	TRBV27	TRBJ2-6	CASSLTWNRGLSGANVLTF	TGTGCCAGCAGTTTAACTTGGAACAGGGGTTTGTCTGGGGCCAACGTCCTGACTTTC
-	13	TRBV2	TRBJ1-2	CASSVDSPFGYTF	TGTGCCAGCAGTGTAGACAGCCCCTTTGGCTACACCTTC
-	12	TRBV30	TRBJ1-2	CAWSVGGHGYTF	TGTGCCTGGAGTGTCGGAGGGCATGGCTACACCTTC
-	11	TRBV19	TRBJ1-1	CASTRGYEAFF	TGTGCCAGTACTAGAGGGTATGAAGCTTTCTTT
TRBD1	14	TRBV19	TRBJ2-7	CASSPRTGAYEQYF	TGTGCCAGTAGTCCCCGGACAGGGGCCTACGAGCAGTACTTC
TRBD2	15	TRBV6-5	TRBJ2-2	CASSAGGSYTGELFF	TGTGCCAGCAGTGCGGGGGGGTCCTACACCGGGGAGCTGTTTTTT
TRBD2	16	TRBV11-2	TRBJ2-3	CASSRIAGGPSDTQYF	TGTGCCAGCAGTCGAATAGCGGGGGGGCCGTCAGATACGCAGTATTTT
-	16	TRBV19	TRBJ1-5	CASRTELASSNQPQHF	TGTGCCAGTCGGACAGAATTAGCTTCGAGCAATCAGCCCCAGCATTTT
TRBD1	16	TRBV11-2	TRBJ2-5	CASSRTHRGSWETQYF	TGTGCCAGCAGTCGTACTCACAGGGGGAGTTGGGAGACCCAGTACTTC
-	15	TRBV5-1	TRBJ1-1	CASSTSTVANTEAFF	TGCGCCAGCAGCACTTCGACAGTGGCGAACACTGAAGCTTTCTTT
-	16	TRBV9	TRBJ1-4	CASSVGSGRNNEKLFF	TGTGCCAGCAGCGTAGGTTCGGGTCGGAATAATGAAAAACTGTTTTTT
-	14	TRBV4-1	TRBJ2-7	CASSHPGEGYEQYF	TGCGCCAGCAGCCATCCAGGGGAGGGATACGAGCAGTACTTC
-	19	TRBV2	TRBJ1-3	CASSEALFIEGVWTDTIYF	TGTGCCAGCAGTGAAGCGCTTTTCATCGAGGGGGTGTGGACGGACACCATATATTTT
-	13	TRBV28	TRBJ1-2	CASSFRRGSGYTF	TGTGCCAGCAGTTTTCGCAGGGGAAGTGGCTACACCTTC
-	16	TRBV5-4	TRBJ2-5	CASSSGRGYSQETQYF	TGTGCCAGCAGCTCCGGTCGGGGTTACTCCCAAGAGACCCAGTACTTC
TRBD2	15	TRBV4-1	TRBJ2-7	CASSQGRGAQYEQYF	TGCGCCAGCAGCCAAGGGCGGGGGGCTCAGTACGAGCAGTACTTC
TRBD1	16	TRBV11-2	TRBJ2-7	CASKTLPGQGGYEQYF	TGTGCCAGCAAAACCCTCCCGGGACAGGGCGGGTACGAGCAGTACTTC
-	15	TRBV7-2	TRBJ1-6	CASTYTPRGLSPLHF	TGTGCCAGCACCTATACGCCCCGGGGTTTATCACCCCTCCACTTT
-	18	TRBV9	TRBJ1-1	CASSVGTGRNRVDTEAFF	TGTGCCAGCAGCGTAGGAACGGGTCGAAACAGGGTCGATACTGAAGCTTTCTTT
-	15	TRBV6-1	TRBJ1-2	CASTKEQGFDYGYTF	TGTGCCAGCACCAAGGAGCAGGGATTCGACTATGGCTACACCTTC